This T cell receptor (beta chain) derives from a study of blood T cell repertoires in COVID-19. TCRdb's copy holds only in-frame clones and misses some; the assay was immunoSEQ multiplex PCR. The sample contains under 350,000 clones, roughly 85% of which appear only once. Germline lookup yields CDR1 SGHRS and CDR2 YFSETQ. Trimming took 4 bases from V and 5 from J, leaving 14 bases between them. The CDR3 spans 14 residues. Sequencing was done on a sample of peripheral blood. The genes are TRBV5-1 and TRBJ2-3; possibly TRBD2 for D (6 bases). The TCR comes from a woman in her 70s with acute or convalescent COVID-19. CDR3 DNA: TGCGCCAGCAGCCGCGGGGCCGCTGAAGATACGCAGTATTTT. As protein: CASSRGAAEDTQYF. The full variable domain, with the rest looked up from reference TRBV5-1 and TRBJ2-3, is KAGVTQTPRYLIKTRGQQVTLSCSPISGHRSVSWYQQTPGQGLQFLFEYFSETQRNKGNFPGRFSGRQFSNSRSEMNVSTLELGDSALYLCASSRGAAEDTQYFGPGTRLTVL.